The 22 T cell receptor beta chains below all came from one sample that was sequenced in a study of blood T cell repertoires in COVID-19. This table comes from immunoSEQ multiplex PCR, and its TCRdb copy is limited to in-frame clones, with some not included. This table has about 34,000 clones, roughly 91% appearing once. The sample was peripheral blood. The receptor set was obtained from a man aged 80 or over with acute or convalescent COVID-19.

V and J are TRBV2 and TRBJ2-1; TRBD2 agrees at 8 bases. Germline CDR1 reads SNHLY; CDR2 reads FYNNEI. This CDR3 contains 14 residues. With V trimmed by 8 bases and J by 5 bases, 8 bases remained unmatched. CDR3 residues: CASAWSGGNNEQFF. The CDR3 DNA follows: TGTGCCAGCGCGTGGTCGGGGGGGAACAATGAGCAGTTCTTC. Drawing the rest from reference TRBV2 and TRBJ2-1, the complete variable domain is EPEVTQTPSHQVTQMGQEVILRCVPISNHLYFYWYRQILGQKVEFLVSFYNNEISEKSEIFDDQFSVERPDGSNFTLKIRSTKLEDSAMYFCASAWSGGNNEQFFGPGTRLTVL.

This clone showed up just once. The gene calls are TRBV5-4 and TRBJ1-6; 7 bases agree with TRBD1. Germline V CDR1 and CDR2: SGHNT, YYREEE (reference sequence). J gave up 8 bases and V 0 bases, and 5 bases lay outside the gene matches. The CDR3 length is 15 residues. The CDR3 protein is CASSLDTGADSPLHF. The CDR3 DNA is TGTGCCAGCAGCTTGGATACAGGGGCCGATTCACCCCTCCACTTT.

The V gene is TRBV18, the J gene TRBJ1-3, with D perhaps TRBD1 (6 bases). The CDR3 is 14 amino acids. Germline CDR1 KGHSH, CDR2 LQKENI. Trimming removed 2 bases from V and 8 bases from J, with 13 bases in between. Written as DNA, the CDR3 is TGTGCCAGCTCACCAGGGTCCAGGGGTGACACCATATATTTT. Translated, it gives CASSPGSRGDTIYF.

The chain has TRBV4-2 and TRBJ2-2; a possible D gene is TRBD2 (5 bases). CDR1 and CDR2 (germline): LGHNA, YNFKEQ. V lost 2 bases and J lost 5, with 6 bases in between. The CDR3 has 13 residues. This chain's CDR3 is CASSQRGTGELFF. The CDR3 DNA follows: TGTGCCAGCAGCCAAAGAGGGACCGGGGAGCTGTTTTTT.

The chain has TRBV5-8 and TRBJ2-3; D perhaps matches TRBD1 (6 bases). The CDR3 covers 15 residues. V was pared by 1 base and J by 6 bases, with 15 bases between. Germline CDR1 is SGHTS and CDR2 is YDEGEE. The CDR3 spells CASSLSGVTWDTQYF. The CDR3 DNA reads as TGTGCCAGCAGCTTGTCAGGGGTCACCTGGGATACGCAGTATTTT.

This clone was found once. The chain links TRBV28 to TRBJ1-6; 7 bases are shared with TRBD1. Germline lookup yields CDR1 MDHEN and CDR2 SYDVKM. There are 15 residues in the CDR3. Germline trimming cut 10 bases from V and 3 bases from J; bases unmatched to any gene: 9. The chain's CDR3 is CATTGRGSYNSPLHF. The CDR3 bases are TGTGCCACGACAGGGCGTGGAAGCTATAATTCACCCCTCCACTTT.

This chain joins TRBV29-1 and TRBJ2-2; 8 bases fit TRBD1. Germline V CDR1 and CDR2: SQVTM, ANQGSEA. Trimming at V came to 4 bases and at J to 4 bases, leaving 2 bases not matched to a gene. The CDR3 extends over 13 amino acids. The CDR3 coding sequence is TGCAGCGTTGCAACAGGGGGCACCGGGGAGCTGTTTTTT. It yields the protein CSVATGGTGELFF.

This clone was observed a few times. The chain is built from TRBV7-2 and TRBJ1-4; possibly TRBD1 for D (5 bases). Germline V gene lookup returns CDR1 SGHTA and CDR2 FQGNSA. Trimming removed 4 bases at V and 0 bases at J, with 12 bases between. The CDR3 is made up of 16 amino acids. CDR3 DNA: TGTGCCAGCAGCTCCCTCATAGGGGCAACTAATGAAAAACTGTTTTTT. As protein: CASSSLIGATNEKLFF.

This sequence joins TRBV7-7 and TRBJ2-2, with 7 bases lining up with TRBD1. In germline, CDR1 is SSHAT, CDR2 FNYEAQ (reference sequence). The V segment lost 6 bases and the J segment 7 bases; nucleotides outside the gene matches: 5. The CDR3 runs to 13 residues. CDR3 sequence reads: CASSRQGGGELFF. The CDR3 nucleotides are TGTGCCAGCAGTCGACAGGGCGGCGGGGAGCTGTTTTTT.

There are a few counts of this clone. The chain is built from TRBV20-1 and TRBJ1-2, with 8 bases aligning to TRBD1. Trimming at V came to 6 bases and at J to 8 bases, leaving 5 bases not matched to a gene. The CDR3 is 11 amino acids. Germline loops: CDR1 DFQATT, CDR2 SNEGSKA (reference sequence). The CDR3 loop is CSARTGSGYTF. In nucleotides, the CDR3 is TGCAGTGCGCGGACAGGGTCCGGCTACACCTTC.

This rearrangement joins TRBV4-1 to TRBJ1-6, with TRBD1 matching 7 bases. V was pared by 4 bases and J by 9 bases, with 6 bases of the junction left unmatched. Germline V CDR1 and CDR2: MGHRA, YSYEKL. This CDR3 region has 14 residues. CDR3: CASSPPTGSSPLHF. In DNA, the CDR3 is TGCGCCAGCAGCCCCCCGACAGGGTCTTCACCCCTCCACTTT.

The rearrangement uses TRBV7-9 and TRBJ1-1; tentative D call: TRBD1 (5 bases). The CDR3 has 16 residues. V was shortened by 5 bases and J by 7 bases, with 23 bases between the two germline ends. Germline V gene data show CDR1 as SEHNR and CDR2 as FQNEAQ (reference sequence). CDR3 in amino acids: CASSAASIGRAGEAFF. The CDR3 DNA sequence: TGTGCCAGCAGCGCCGCCTCGATCGGCAGGGCCGGTGAAGCTTTCTTT. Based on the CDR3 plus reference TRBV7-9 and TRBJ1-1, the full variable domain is DTGVSQNPRHKITKRGQNVTFRCDPISEHNRLYWYRQTLGQGPEFLTYFQNEAQLEKSRLLSDRFSAERPKGSFSTLEIQRTEQGDSAMYLCASSAASIGRAGEAFFGQGTRLTVV.

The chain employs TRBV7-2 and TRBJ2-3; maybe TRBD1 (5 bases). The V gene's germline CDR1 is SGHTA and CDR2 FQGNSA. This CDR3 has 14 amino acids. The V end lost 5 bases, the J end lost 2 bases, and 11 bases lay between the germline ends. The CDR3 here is CASSPQTVTDTQYF. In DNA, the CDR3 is TGTGCCAGCAGCCCCCAGACAGTCACAGATACGCAGTATTTT.

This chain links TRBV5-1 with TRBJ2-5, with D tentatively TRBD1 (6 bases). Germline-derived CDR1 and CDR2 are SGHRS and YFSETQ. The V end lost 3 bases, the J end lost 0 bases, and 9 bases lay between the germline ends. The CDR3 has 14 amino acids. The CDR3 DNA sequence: TGCGCCAGCAGCTCTGGACAGTACCAAGAGACCCAGTACTTC. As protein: CASSSGQYQETQYF.

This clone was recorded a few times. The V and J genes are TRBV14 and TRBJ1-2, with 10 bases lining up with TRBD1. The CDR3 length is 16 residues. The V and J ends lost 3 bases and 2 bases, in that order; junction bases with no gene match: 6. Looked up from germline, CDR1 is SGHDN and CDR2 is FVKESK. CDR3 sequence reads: CASSHRPGQGNYGYTF. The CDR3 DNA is TGTGCCAGCAGCCACCGACCGGGACAGGGGAACTATGGCTACACCTTC.

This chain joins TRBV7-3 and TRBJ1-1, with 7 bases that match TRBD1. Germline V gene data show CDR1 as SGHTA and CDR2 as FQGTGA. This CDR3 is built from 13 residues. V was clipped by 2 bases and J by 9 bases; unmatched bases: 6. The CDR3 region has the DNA TGTGCCAGCAGCTTAGGACAGGAGAGGCAAGCTTTCTTT. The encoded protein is CASSLGQERQAFF. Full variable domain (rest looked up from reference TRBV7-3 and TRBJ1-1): GAGVSQTPSNKVTEKGKYVELRCDPISGHTALYWYRQSLGQGPEFLIYFQGTGAADDSGLPNDRFFAVRPEGSVSTLKIQRTERGDSAVYLCASSLGQERQAFFGQGTRLTVV.

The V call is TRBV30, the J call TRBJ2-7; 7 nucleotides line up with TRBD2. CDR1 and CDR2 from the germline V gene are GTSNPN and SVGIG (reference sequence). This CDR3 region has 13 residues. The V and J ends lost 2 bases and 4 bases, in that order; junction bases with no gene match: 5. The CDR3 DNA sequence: TGTGCCTGGAGTAACAGCGGGGCATACGAGCAGTACTTC. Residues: CAWSNSGAYEQYF.

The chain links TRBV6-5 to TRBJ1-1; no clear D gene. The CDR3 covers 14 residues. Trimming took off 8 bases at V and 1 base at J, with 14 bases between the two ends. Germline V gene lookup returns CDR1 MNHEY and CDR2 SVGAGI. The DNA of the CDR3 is TGTGCCAGCCGGGTGTGGCTGAAGAACACTGAAGCTTTCTTT. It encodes CASRVWLKNTEAFF.

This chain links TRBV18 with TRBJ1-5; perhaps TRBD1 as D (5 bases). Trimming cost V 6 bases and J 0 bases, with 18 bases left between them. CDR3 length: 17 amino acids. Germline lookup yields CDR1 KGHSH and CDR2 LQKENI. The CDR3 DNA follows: TGTGCCAGCTCCCGGCTTGGGGGGACTGCTAGCAATCAGCCCCAGCATTTT. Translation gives CASSRLGGTASNQPQHF.

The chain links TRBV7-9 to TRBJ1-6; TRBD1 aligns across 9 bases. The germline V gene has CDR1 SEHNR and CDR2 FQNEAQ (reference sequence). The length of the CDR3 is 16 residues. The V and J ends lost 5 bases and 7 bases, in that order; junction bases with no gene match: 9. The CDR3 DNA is TGTGCCAGCAGCCGAAAGTTCGGGACAGGGAATTCACCCCTCCACTTT. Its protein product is CASSRKFGTGNSPLHF.

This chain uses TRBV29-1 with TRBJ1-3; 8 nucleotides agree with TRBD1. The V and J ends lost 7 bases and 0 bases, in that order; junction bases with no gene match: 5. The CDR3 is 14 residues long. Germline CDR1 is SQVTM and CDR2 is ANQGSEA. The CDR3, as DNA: TGCAGCGCTAGTACAGGGGGCTCTGGAAACACCATATATTTT. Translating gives CSASTGGSGNTIYF.

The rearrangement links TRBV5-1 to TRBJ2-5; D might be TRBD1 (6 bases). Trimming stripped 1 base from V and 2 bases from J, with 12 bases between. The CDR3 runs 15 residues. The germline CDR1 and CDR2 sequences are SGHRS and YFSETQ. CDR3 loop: CASSLLDRRQETQYF. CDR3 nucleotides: TGCGCCAGCAGCTTGTTGGACAGAAGACAAGAGACCCAGTACTTC.